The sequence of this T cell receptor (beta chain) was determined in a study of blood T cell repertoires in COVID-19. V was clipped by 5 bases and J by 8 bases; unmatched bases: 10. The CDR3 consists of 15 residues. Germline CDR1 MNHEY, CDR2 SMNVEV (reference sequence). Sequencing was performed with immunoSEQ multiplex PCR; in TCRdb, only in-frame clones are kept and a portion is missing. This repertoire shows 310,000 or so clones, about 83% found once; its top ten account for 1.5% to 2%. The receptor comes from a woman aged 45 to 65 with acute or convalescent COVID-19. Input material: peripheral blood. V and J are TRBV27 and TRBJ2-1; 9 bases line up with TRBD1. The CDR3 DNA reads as TGTGCCAGCAGTCCACGGGGGACAGGGATTGATGAGCAGTTCTTC. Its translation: CASSPRGTGIDEQFF.